This TCR beta chain was identified during a study of blood T cell repertoires in COVID-19. The CDR3 is 16 residues long. The germline V gene has CDR1 MNHNY and CDR2 SVGAGI (reference sequence). Trimming cost V 5 bases and J 0 bases; bases outside gene matches: 8. The table came from immunoSEQ multiplex PCR; TCRdb's copy has only in-frame clones and leaves some out. The sample yields over 200,000 clones, approximately 90% seen once. The sample comprised peripheral blood. This TCR was sampled from a man aged 55 to 70 who had recovered from COVID-19. The chain combines TRBV6-6 with TRBJ2-7; TRBD2 matches at 9 bases. The chain's CDR3 is CASSPWLAGSSYEQYF. CDR3 DNA: TGTGCCAGCAGTCCTTGGCTAGCGGGAAGCTCCTACGAGCAGTACTTC.